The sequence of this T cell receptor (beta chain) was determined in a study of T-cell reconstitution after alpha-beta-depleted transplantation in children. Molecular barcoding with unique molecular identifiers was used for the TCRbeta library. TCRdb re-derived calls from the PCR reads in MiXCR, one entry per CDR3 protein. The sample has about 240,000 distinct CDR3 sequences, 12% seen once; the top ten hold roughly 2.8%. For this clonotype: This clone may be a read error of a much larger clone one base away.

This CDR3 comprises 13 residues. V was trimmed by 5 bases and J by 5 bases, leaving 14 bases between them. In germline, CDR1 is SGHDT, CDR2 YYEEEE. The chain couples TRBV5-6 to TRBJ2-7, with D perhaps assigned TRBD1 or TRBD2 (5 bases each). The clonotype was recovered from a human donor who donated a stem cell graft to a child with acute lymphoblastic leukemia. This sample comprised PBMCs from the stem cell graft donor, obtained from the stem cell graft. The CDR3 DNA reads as TGTGCCAGCAGAATTTCAGGGACCGACGAGCAGTACTTC. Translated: CASRISGTDEQYF.